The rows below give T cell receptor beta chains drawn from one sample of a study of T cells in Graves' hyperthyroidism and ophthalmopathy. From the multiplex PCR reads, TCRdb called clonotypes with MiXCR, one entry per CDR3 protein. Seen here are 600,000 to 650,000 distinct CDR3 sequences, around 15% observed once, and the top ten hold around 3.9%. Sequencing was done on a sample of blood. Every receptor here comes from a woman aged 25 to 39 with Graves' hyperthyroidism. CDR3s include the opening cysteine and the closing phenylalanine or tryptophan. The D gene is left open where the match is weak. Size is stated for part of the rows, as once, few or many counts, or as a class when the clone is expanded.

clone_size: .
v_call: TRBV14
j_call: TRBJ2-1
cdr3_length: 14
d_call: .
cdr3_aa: CASTPLGAYNEQFF
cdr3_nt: TGTGCCAGCACCCCCCTAGGGGCCTACAATGAGCAGTTCTTC

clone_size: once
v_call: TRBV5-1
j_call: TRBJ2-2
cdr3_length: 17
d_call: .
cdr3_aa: CASSLAGGVSYTGELFF
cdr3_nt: TGCGCCAGCAGCTTGGCCGGAGGAGTAAGTTACACCGGGGAGCTGTTTTTT

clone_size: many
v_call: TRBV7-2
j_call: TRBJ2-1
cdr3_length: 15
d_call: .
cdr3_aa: CASSLGRAEYNEQFF
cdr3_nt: TGTGCCAGCAGCTTAGGTAGGGCAGAATACAATGAGCAGTTCTTC

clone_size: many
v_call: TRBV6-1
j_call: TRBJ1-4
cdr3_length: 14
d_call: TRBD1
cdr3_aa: CASSTTGTNEKLFF
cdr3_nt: TGTGCCAGCAGTACGACAGGGACTAATGAAAAACTGTTTTTT

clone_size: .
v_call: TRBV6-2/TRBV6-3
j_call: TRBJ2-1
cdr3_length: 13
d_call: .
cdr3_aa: CASSWLVYNEQFF
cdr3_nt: TGTGCCAGCAGTTGGCTAGTCTACAATGAGCAGTTCTTC

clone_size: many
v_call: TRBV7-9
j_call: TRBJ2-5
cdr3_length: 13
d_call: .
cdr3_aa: CASSLVLGETQYF
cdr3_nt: TGTGCCAGCAGCTTAGTATTGGGGGAGACCCAGTACTTC

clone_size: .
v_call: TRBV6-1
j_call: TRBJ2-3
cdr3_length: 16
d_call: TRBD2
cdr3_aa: CASSPRLAGLTDTQYF
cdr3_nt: TGTGCCAGCAGTCCAAGACTAGCGGGACTCACAGATACGCAGTATTTT

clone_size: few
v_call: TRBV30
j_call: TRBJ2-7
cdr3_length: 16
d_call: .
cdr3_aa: CAWIILALQGPYEQYF
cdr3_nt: TGTGCCTGGATTATATTGGCTCTCCAGGGGCCCTACGAGCAGTACTTC

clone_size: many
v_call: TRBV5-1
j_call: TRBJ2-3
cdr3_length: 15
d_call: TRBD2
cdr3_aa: CASSRLAGTTDTQYF
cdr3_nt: TGCGCCAGCAGCCGACTAGCGGGAACCACAGATACGCAGTATTTT

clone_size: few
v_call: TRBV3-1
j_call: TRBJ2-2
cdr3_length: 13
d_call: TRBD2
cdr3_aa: CASSQSGARELFF
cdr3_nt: TGTGCCAGCAGCCAGAGCGGGGCCCGGGAGCTGTTTTTT

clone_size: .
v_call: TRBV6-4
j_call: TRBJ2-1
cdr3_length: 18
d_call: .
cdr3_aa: CASSYPLLVGSTYNEQFF
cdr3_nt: TGTGCCAGCAGTTACCCCCTTTTAGTCGGGAGCACCTACAATGAGCAGTTCTTC

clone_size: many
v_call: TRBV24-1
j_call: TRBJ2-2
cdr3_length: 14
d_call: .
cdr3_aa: CATSAQKNTGELFF
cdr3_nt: TGTGCCACCAGTGCTCAGAAAAACACCGGGGAGCTGTTTTTT

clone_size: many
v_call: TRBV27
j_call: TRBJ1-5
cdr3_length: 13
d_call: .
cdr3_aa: CASSFRSNQPQHF
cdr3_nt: TGTGCCAGCAGTTTTCGGAGCAATCAGCCCCAGCATTTT

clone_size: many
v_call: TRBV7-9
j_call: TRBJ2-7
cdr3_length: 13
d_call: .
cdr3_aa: CASSLATAYEQYF
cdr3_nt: TGTGCCAGCAGCTTAGCTACAGCGTACGAGCAGTACTTC

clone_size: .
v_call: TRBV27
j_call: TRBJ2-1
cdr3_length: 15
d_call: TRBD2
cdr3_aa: CASSLAGVVYNEQFF
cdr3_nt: TGTGCCAGCAGTTTAGCGGGAGTCGTCTACAATGAGCAGTTCTTC

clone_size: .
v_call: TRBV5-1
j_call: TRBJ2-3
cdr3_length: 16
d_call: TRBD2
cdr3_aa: CASSPRLAGGVDTQYF
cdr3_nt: TGCGCCAGCAGCCCTCGACTAGCGGGAGGGGTGGATACGCAGTATTTT

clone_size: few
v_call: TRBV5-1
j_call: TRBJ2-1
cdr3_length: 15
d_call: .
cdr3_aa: CASSLDGYPYNEQFF
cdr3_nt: TGCGCCAGCAGCTTGGATGGGTATCCGTACAATGAGCAGTTCTTC

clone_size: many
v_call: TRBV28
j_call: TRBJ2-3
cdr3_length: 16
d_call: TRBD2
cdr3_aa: CASSSISGIGKDTQYF
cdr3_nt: TGTGCCAGCAGTTCTATAAGCGGGATTGGAAAGGATACGCAGTATTTT

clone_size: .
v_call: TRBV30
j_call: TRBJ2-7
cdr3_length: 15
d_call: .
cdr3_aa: CAWSGKTRGVYEQYF
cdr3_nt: TGTGCCTGGAGTGGAAAAACAAGGGGGGTTTACGAGCAGTACTTC

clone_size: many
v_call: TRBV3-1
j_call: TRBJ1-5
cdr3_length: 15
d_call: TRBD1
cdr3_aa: CASSQGTGGGQPQHF
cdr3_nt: TGTGCCAGCAGCCAAGGGACAGGGGGCGGTCAGCCCCAGCATTTT

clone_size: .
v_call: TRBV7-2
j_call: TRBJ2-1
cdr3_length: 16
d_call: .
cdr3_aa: CASSLGLQGRNNEQFF
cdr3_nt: TGTGCCAGCAGCTTAGGACTACAGGGTAGAAACAATGAGCAGTTCTTC

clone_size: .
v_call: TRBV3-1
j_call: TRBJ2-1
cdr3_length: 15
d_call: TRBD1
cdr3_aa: CASSQKNRGRDEQFF
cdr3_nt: TGTGCCAGCAGCCAAAAGAACAGGGGGCGGGATGAGCAGTTCTTC

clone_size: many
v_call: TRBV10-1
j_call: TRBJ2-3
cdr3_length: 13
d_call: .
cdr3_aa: CASSLSLGDTQYF
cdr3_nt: TGCGCCAGCAGTCTGTCCCTGGGAGATACGCAGTATTTT

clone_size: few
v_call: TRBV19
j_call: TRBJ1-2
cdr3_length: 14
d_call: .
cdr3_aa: CASSPYERGYGYTF
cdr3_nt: TGTGCCAGTAGCCCCTATGAAAGGGGATATGGCTACACCTTC

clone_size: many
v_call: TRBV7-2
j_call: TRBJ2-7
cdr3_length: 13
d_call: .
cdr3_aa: CASSAPRYNEQYF
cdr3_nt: TGTGCCAGCAGCGCCCCCCGATACAACGAGCAGTACTTC

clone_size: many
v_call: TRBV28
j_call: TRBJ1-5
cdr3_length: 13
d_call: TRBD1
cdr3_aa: CASSSQGSQPQHF
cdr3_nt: TGTGCCAGCAGTTCACAGGGGAGCCAGCCCCAGCATTTT

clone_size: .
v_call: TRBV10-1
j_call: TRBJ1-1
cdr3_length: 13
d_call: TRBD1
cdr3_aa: CASSEGDRGEAFF
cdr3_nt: TGCGCCAGCAGTGAGGGGGACAGGGGTGAAGCTTTCTTT

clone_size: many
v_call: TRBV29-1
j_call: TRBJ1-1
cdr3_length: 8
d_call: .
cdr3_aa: CSVERAFF
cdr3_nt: TGCAGCGTTGAAAGGGCTTTCTTT

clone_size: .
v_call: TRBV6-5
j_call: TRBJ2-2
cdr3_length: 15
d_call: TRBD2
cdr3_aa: CASSCGREGPGELFF
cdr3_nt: TGTGCCAGCAGTTGCGGGCGGGAGGGCCCCGGGGAGCTGTTTTTT

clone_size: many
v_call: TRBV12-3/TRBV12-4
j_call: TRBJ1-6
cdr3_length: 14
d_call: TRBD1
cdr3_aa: CASSLSGGRSPLHF
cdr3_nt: TGTGCCAGCAGTTTATCAGGGGGCAGGTCACCCCTCCACTTT

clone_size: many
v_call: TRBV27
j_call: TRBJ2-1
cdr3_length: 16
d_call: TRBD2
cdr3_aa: CASTSGLVGSYNEQFF
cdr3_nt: TGTGCCAGCACCTCGGGACTAGTGGGCTCCTACAATGAGCAGTTCTTC

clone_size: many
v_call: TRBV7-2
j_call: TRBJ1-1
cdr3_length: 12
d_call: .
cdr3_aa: CASISLNTEAFF
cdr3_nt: TGTGCCAGCATCTCTTTGAACACTGAAGCTTTCTTT

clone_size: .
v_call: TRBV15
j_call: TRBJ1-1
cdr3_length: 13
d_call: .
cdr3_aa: CATSRVTNTEAFF
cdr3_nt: TGTGCCACCAGCAGAGTAACGAACACTGAAGCTTTCTTT

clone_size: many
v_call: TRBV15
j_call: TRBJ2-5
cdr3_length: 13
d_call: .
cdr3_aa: CATSREVRETQYF
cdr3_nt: TGTGCCACCAGCAGAGAGGTCCGAGAGACCCAGTACTTC

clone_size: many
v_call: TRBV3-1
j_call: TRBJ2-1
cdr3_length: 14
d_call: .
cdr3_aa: CASRPQSSYNEQFF
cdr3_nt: TGTGCCAGCAGACCACAGAGCTCCTACAATGAGCAGTTCTTC

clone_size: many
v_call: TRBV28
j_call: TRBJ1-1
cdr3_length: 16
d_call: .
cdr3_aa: CASSLWASWGNTEAFF
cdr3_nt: TGTGCCAGCAGTTTATGGGCTTCTTGGGGGAACACTGAAGCTTTCTTT

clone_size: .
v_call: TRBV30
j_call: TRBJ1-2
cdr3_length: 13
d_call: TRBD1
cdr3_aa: CAFTGGINYGYTF
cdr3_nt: TGTGCCTTTACAGGGGGGATTAACTATGGCTACACCTTC

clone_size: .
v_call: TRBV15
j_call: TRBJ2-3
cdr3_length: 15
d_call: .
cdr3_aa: CATSGISGGTDTQYF
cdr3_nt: TGTGCCACCAGCGGAATATCAGGGGGCACAGATACGCAGTATTTT

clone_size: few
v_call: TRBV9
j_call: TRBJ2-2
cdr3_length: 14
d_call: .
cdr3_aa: CASSVVWNTGELFF
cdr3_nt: TGTGCCAGCAGCGTAGTTTGGAACACCGGGGAGCTGTTTTTT

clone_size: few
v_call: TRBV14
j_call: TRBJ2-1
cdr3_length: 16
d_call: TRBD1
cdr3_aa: CASSQLGQGGENEQFF
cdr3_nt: TGTGCCAGCAGCCAACTCGGACAGGGTGGGGAAAATGAGCAGTTCTTC

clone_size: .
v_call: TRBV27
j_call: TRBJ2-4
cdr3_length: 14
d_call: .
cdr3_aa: CASRSLGTQNIQYF
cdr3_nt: TGTGCCAGCAGATCACTAGGTACCCAAAACATTCAGTACTTC

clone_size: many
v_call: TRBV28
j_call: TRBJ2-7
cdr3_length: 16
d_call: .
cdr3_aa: CASSSFAGSPGYEQYF
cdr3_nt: TGTGCCAGCAGTTCCTTCGCCGGGTCCCCCGGCTACGAGCAGTACTTC

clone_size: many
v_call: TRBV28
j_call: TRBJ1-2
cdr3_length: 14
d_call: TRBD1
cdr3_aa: CASSLYRGRYGYTF
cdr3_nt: TGTGCCAGCAGTTTATACAGGGGACGCTATGGCTACACCTTC

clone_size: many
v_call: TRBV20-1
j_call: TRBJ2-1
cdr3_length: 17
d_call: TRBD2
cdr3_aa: CSARDRLLAELPGEQFF
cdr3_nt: TGCAGTGCTAGAGATCGGTTACTAGCGGAACTCCCTGGTGAGCAGTTCTTC

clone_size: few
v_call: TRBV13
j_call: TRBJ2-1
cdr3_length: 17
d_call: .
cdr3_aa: CASSLATRRSSYNEQFF
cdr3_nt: TGTGCCAGCAGCTTAGCAACAAGGAGGAGCTCCTACAATGAGCAGTTCTTC